The entry below describes one TCR beta chain. The antigen is undetermined. The data were obtained in a study of T cells in tumors after PD-1 blockade. Study summary: Each patient got pembrolizumab 200 mg every 3 weeks or cemiplimab 350 mg every 2 weeks. Daily vismodegib 150 mg continued in a subset of anti-PD-1-treated patients.

Sequencing used immunoSEQ multiplex PCR; TCRdb keeps in-frame clones, though not all of them. Among over 20,000 clones listed, 70% to 85% were seen once. Overall study results and limits: Blood contained about 43% of the tumor's TCR clonotypes.

Germline values: CDR1 SGDLS, CDR2 YYNGEE. The CDR3 has 13 amino acids. Trimming took off 1 base at V and 3 bases at J, with 7 bases between the two ends. The sequenced sample was PBMCs, obtained after anti-PD-1 treatment. The chain uses TRBV9 and TRBJ1-1; D might be TRBD1 (5 bases). This TCR derives from a human donor with basal cell carcinoma. CDR3 sequence: CASSVIQDTEAFF. In nucleotides, the CDR3 is TGTGCCAGCAGCGTAATACAGGACACTGAAGCTTTCTTT. Using reference TRBV9 and TRBJ1-1 for the parts outside the CDR3, the full variable domain is DSGVTQTPKHLITATGQRVTLRCSPRSGDLSVYWYQQSLDQGLQFLIQYYNGEERAKGNILERFSAQQFPDLHSELNLSSLELGDSALYFCASSVIQDTEAFFGQGTRLTVV.